This TCR beta chain is from a study of T cell repertoires in aging, cancer and after chemotherapy. About the research overall: Donor ages fell into six groups from 30 or younger up to 70 or older. Pre- and post-chemotherapy samples were paired from chronic lymphocytic leukemia patients treated with fludarabine- or bendamustine-based regimens. Findings and limits, study-wide: Compared with age-matched healthy donors, untreated hematological or solid cancer patients showed higher blood TCR clonality. Lymphoid organ infiltration in hematological cancer patients may impair thymic emigration or peripheral T cell expansion.

TRB rearrangements spanning V, D and J were amplified using mixed TRB-A/B primers. Each CDR3 protein is one row after TCRdb ran MiXCR on the multiplex PCR reads. The top ten hold 3.5% to 5% of the sample, which has around 6,000 distinct CDR3 sequences, about 25% seen once. This clonotype came up a few times. What it binds is unknown. TCR beta rearrangements were amplified from peripheral blood genomic DNA. Sequencing was carried out using blood. This receptor was taken from a human donor with a blood cancer.

The CDR3 reads CASSESGTGGPYGYTF. Written as DNA, the CDR3 is TGTGCCAGCAGCGAGTCCGGGACAGGGGGCCCATATGGCTACACCTTC. The chain carries TRBV9 and TRBJ1-2, with 12 bases matching TRBD1. Trimming cost V 3 bases and J 5 bases; bases outside gene matches: 8. CDR1 is SGDLS and CDR2 is YYNGEE in the germline V gene. This CDR3 comprises 16 residues.